The entry that follows covers one TCR beta chain sequence. In the original analysis: Amplified reference gene primers provided the basis for estimating nucleated cell counts. Some clones are missing from TCRdb's copy, which holds only in-frame ones; the method was immunoSEQ multiplex PCR. That table supplies the V and J calls and clone size; D and trimming were determined from the DNA. Of about 150,000 clones in the sample, 80% to 90% were seen once. In germline, CDR1 is LNHDA, CDR2 SQIVND (reference sequence). The V gene end was trimmed by 3 bases and the J gene end by 5 bases; junction bases not matched to a gene: 6. The length of the CDR3 is 15 residues. The sample comes from a study of blood T cell repertoires in COVID-19. Overall study: In each case, the material was cDNA or gDNA derived from T cells, B-cell-depleted T cells, or PBMCs.

This TCR was recovered from a man aged 60 to 75 with active or convalescent COVID-19. The specimen was peripheral blood. This sequence joins TRBV19 and TRBJ2-5; 10 nucleotides align to TRBD1. The CDR3 bases are TGTGCCAGTAGTATGGGGACAGGGGCTGGGGAGACCCAGTACTTC. It translates to CASSMGTGAGETQYF.